What follows are 15 T cell receptor beta chains derived from one specimen sequenced in a study of shared clonotypes between healthy human individuals. Clones were read by immunoSEQ multiplex PCR, and TCRdb kept only the in-frame ones, dropping some. The sample yields about 2 million clones, roughly 94% seen once. Sequencing was done on a sample of naive CD4+ T cells sorted from blood. Subset reported: CD45RA+ positively selected. The receptors originated from a man younger than 35 in good health.

This clone was recorded once. This chain connects TRBV2 to TRBJ1-5, with D maybe TRBD1 (6 bases). The V and J ends lost 5 bases and 1 base respectively, with 9 bases between them. This CDR3 contains 14 residues. CDR1 and CDR2 from the germline V gene are SNHLY and FYNNEI. The CDR3 loop reads CASSSTGSNQPQHF. Here the CDR3 DNA reads TGTGCCAGCAGTAGTACAGGGAGCAATCAGCCCCAGCATTTT.

Comment on this clone: The identical CDR3 is also encoded by other nucleotide sequences in the sample. This chain links TRBV27 with TRBJ2-7; D remains ambiguous. This CDR3 comprises 13 residues. V lost 3 bases and J lost 2, with 8 bases in between. Germline V gives CDR1 MNHEY, CDR2 SMNVEV (reference sequence). CDR3 amino acids: CASSFQFAYEQYF. DNA for the CDR3: TGTGCCAGCAGTTTTCAGTTCGCCTACGAGCAGTACTTC.

V is TRBV29-1 and J is TRBJ2-7; tentatively, D is TRBD1 or TRBD2 (5 bases each). The ends were cut back, 7 bases at V and 0 bases at J, with 10 bases in the middle. The germline V gene encodes CDR1 SQVTM and CDR2 ANQGSEA. There are 12 residues in the CDR3. DNA for the CDR3: TGCAGCGCCAGGGAGCACTCCTACGAGCAGTACTTC. Amino acids: CSAREHSYEQYF.

V usage is TRBV6-5 and J usage is TRBJ1-1; tentative D call: TRBD1 (6 bases). Trimming shortened V by 5 bases and J by 6 bases, and 13 bases separated the two germline ends. Germline CDR1 MNHEY, CDR2 SVGAGI. CDR3 size: 13 residues. DNA of the CDR3: TGTGCCAGCAGTCGGGACACATGGTCTGAAGCTTTCTTT. Translated, it gives CASSRDTWSEAFF.

The chain links TRBV2 to TRBJ1-3, with 9 bases matching TRBD1. The germline V gene encodes CDR1 SNHLY and CDR2 FYNNEI. CDR3 length: 15 amino acids. V was pared by 2 bases and J by 9 bases, with 8 bases of the junction left unmatched. The DNA of the CDR3 is TGTGCCAGCAGTGAAAATAGGGGGACAGGGAGCACCATATATTTT. Its protein is CASSENRGTGSTIYF.

V usage is TRBV15 and J usage is TRBJ1-2; tentatively, D is TRBD1 (5 bases). The CDR3 covers 13 residues. The germline V gene encodes CDR1 LNHNV and CDR2 YYDKDF (reference sequence). Between the trimmed V and J ends, which lost 4 bases and 7 bases, there was a span of 13 bases. The CDR3 coding sequence is TGTGCCACCAGCACTGGGGGGGGAGTTGGCTACACCTTC. This sequence encodes CATSTGGGVGYTF.

To note about this clone: This specimen includes other DNA sequences encoding the same CDR3. The chain recombines TRBV6-5 with TRBJ2-7; D perhaps matches TRBD1 (5 bases). The CDR3 consists of 15 residues. In germline, CDR1 is MNHEY, CDR2 SVGAGI. Deletions cut 3 bases from V and 0 bases from J, with 12 bases between. CDR3: CASSYGAGNSYEQYF. CDR3 bases: TGTGCCAGCAGTTATGGGGCAGGGAACTCCTACGAGCAGTACTTC.

J is TRBJ1-3 and V is TRBV11-2; TRBD1 matches 10 bases. The V gene end was trimmed by 4 bases and the J gene end by 9 bases; junction bases not matched to a gene: 12. The CDR3 sequence is 16 residues long. Germline-derived CDR1 and CDR2 are SGHAT and FQNNGV. CDR3 bases: TGTGCCAGCAGCTACGCCGATGGGACAGGGGACCGCACCATATATTTT. It codes for CASSYADGTGDRTIYF.

Comments on this clone: Other DNA sequences in the sample encode the same CDR3. The chain uses TRBV6-6 and TRBJ2-7; no clear D gene. Germline CDR1 is MNHNY and CDR2 is SVGAGI (reference sequence). Trimming removed 2 bases at V and 2 bases at J, with 4 bases between. The CDR3 totals 12 residues. CDR3 sequence: CASSYGTYEQYF. The CDR3 DNA follows: TGTGCCAGCAGTTACGGTACCTACGAGCAGTACTTC.

This rearrangement joins TRBV10-3 to TRBJ1-5; weak D call: TRBD1 (5 bases). V lost 1 base and J lost 4, with 8 bases in between. There are 14 residues in the CDR3. The germline CDR1 and CDR2 sequences are ENHRY and SYGVKD. The CDR3: CAISEWGGNQPQHF. The CDR3, as DNA: TGTGCCATCAGTGAGTGGGGGGGGAATCAGCCCCAGCATTTT.

V gene TRBV7-2 combines with J gene TRBJ2-5; 7 bases fit TRBD1. The CDR3 loop spans 14 amino acids. V dropped 2 bases and J dropped 4; count of bases not matched to a gene: 4. Germline CDR1 reads SGHTA; CDR2 reads FQGNSA. Here the CDR3 reads CASSLPDRAETQYF. The CDR3 nucleotides are TGTGCCAGCAGCTTACCTGACAGGGCAGAGACCCAGTACTTC. Full variable domain (missing parts from reference TRBV7-2 and TRBJ2-5): GAGVSQSPSNKVTEKGKDVELRCDPISGHTALYWYRQSLGQGLEFLIYFQGNSAPDKSGLPSDRFSAERTGGSVSTLTIQRTQQEDSAVYLCASSLPDRAETQYFGPGTRLLVL.

This chain connects TRBV15 to TRBJ2-7; TRBD2 matches 10 bases. Per the germline V gene, CDR1 is LNHNV and CDR2 is YYDKDF (reference sequence). The CDR3 sequence is 18 residues long. The trim removed 0 bases at V and 0 bases at J, leaving 8 bases unmatched. The DNA for the CDR3 is TGTGCCACCAGCAGAGACTACCTAGCGGGAGCAGCCTCCTACGAGCAGTACTTC. It specifies CATSRDYLAGAASYEQYF.

The J gene is TRBJ2-7, the V gene TRBV19; 10 nucleotides line up with TRBD1. The V and J ends lost 8 bases and 3 bases, in that order; junction bases with no gene match: 1. Germline CDR1 is LNHDA and CDR2 is SQIVND (reference sequence). This CDR3 is 12 amino acids long. CDR3: CASGDRGYEQYF. CDR3 nucleotide sequence: TGTGCCAGTGGGGACAGGGGCTACGAGCAGTACTTC.

This clone was seen once. The chain recombines TRBV18 with TRBJ2-1, with D perhaps TRBD1 (6 bases). V gave up 4 bases and J gave up 6 bases, with 28 bases separating them. The CDR3 consists of 19 residues. CDR1 is KGHSH and CDR2 is LQKENI in the germline V gene. The CDR3 bases are TGTGCCAGCTCACTACAACCAAGCCCGGGACACCGATCGACCAATGAGCAGTTCTTC. This encodes CASSLQPSPGHRSTNEQFF.

This chain uses TRBV6-1 with TRBJ2-7, with D hard to call. CDR3 length: 11 amino acids. Trimming stripped 3 bases from V and 4 bases from J, with 4 bases between. Germline CDR1 reads MNHNS; CDR2 reads SASEGT. This CDR3 is CASSDKYEQYF. Here the CDR3 DNA reads TGTGCCAGCAGTGACAAGTACGAGCAGTACTTC.